This T cell receptor beta chain was identified in a study of cytomegalovirus exposure and HLA in healthy donors. The PCR made use of 60 Vbeta and 13 Jbeta primers. Generated by immunoSEQ multiplex PCR, the TCRdb table keeps only in-frame clones and is missing some. In total, the table holds 100,000 to 150,000 clones. The germline V and J ends were trimmed by 5 bases and 7 bases, with 15 bases remaining between them. Germline V gene data show CDR1 as SGHTA and CDR2 as FQGTGA. The CDR3 loop spans 13 amino acids. The V gene is TRBV7-3, the J gene TRBJ2-7, with D possibly TRBD2 on 6 matching bases. The sample was PBMCs. The origin of this receptor is a man aged 18 to 35 in good health and CMV-seronegative. CDR3 residues: CASSPGDSREQYF. CDR3 in DNA: TGTGCCAGCAGCCCGGGGGACTCTAGGGAGCAGTACTTC.